Listed below are T cell receptor beta chains from one sample, sequenced in a study of blood T cell repertoires in COVID-19. Sequenced by immunoSEQ multiplex PCR; TCRdb stores in-frame clones only, minus some. The sample yields about 120,000 clones, roughly 85% seen once. The specimen sequenced was peripheral blood. All receptors derive from a woman older than 75 with active or convalescent COVID-19. Both conserved end residues are part of each CDR3. The D gene is left open where the match is weak. Some rows have no size entry. The others give once, few or many, or a class for an expanded clone.

v_call	j_call	clone_size	d_call	cdr3_nt	cdr3_aa
TRBV9	TRBJ2-1	NA	NA	TGTGCCAGCAGCGTATGGGGCCCCTATGAGCAGTTCTTC	CASSVWGPYEQFF
TRBV5-1	TRBJ2-5	NA	NA	TGCGCCAGCAGCTTGCTGAGCCAAGAGACCCAGTACTTC	CASSLLSQETQYF
TRBV7-6	TRBJ2-6	NA	NA	TGTGCCAGCAGCTTAGGACCGCGGGGAATAGCTGGGGCCAACGTCCTGACTTTC	CASSLGPRGIAGANVLTF
TRBV5-4	TRBJ2-3	once	NA	TGTGCCAGCAGCCCGACTAGCACAGATACGCAGTATTTT	CASSPTSTDTQYF
TRBV18	TRBJ2-7	NA	TRBD1	TGTGCCAGCTCACCCAGGGGGCCGAACGAGCAGTACTTC	CASSPRGPNEQYF
TRBV7-9	TRBJ1-6	few	NA	TGTGCCAGCAGCTTAGGGTCAGGGAGGGCGGATTCACCCCTCCACTTT	CASSLGSGRADSPLHF
TRBV27	TRBJ1-6	NA	NA	TGTGCCAGCAGCCTAGACTGGGATTCACCCCTCCACTTT	CASSLDWDSPLHF
TRBV12-3/TRBV12-4	TRBJ2-5	NA	NA	TGTGCCAGCAGTTTGAACAGGCAAGAGACCCAGTACTTC	CASSLNRQETQYF
TRBV5-6	TRBJ2-2	NA	TRBD2	TGTGCCAGCAGCTTTGGCGGGAGAATCGGGGAGCTGTTTTTT	CASSFGGRIGELFF
TRBV6-5	TRBJ2-7	NA	TRBD2	TGTGCCAGCAGTCCGACTAGCGGGAGCTACGAGCAGTACTTC	CASSPTSGSYEQYF
TRBV28	TRBJ1-1	NA	NA	TGTGCCAGCACCCTGACAGTTCTCACTGAAGCTTTCTTT	CASTLTVLTEAFF
TRBV27	TRBJ1-1	NA	TRBD1	TGTGCCAGCAGAGCAGGGGGCGGGTACACTGAAGCTTTCTTT	CASRAGGGYTEAFF
TRBV7-3	TRBJ2-1	NA	NA	TGTGCCAGCAGCGGCGGGTTTGGCGACTCGGGTGAGCAGTTCTTC	CASSGGFGDSGEQFF
TRBV20-1	TRBJ2-3	NA	NA	TGCAGTGCTAGATATTTTAATACGCAGTATTTT	CSARYFNTQYF
TRBV19	TRBJ1-2	NA	TRBD1	TGTGCCAGTAGTATGGGACAGGGGATAGTAGGCTATGGCTACACCTTC	CASSMGQGIVGYGYTF
TRBV7-3	TRBJ2-1	NA	TRBD2	TGTGCCAGCAGCTTAGAAAGCGGGAGCTCCTACAATGAGCAGTTCTTC	CASSLESGSSYNEQFF